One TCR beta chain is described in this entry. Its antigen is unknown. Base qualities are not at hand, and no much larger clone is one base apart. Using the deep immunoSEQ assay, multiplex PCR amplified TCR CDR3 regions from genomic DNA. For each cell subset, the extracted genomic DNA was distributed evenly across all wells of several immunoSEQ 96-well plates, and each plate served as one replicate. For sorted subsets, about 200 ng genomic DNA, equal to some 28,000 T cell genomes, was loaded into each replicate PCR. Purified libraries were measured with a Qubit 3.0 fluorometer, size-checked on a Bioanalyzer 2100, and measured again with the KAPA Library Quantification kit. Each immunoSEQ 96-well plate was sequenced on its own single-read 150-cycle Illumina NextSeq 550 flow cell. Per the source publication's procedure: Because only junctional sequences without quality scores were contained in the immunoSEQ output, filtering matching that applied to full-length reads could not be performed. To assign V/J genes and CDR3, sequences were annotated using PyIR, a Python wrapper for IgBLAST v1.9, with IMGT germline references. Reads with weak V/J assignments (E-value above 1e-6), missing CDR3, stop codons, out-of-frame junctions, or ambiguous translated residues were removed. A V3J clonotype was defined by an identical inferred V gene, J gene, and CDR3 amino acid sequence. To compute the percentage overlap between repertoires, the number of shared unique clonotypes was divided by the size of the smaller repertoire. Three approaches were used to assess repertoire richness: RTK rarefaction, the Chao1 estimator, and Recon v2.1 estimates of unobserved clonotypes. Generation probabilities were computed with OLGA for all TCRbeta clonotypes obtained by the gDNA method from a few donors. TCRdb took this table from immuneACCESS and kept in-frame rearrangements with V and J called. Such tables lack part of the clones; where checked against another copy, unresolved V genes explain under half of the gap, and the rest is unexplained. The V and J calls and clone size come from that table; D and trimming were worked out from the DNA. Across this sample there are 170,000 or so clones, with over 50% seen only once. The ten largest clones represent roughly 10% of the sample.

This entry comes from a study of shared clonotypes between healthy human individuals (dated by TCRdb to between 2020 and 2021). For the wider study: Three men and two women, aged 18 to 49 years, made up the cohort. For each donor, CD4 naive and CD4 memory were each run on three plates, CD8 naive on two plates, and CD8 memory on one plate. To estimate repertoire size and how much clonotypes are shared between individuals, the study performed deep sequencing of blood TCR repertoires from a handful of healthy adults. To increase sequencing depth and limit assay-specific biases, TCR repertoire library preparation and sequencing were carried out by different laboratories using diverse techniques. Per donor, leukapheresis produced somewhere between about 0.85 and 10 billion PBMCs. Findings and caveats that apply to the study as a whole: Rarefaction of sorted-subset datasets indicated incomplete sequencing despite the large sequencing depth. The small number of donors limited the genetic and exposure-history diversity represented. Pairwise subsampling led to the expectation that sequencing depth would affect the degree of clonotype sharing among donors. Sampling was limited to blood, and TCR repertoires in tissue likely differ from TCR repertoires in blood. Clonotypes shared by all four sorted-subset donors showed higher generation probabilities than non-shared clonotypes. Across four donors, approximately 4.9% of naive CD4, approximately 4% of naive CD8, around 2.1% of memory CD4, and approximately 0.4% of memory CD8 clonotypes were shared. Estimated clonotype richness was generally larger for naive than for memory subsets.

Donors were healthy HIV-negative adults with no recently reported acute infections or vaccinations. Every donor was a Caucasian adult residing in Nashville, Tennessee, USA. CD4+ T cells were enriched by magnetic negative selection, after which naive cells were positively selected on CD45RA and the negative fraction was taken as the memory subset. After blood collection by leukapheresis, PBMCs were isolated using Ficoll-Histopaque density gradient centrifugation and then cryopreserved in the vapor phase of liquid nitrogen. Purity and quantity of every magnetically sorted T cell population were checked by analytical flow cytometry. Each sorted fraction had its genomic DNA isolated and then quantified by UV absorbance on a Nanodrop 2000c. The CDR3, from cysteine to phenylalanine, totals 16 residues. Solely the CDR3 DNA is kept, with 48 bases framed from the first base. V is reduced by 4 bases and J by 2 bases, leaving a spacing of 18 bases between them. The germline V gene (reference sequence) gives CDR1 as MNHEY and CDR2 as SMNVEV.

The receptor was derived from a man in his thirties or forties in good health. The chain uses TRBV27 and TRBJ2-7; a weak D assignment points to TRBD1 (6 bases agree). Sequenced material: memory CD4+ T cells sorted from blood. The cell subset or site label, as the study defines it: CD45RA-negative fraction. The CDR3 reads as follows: CASSSPSLSGAYEQYF. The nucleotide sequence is TGTGCCAGCAGTTCCCCTTCGCTTTCAGGGGCCTACGAGCAGTACTTC.